These 3 T cell receptor beta chains originate from one sample sequenced in a study of blood T cell repertoires in COVID-19. Sequenced by immunoSEQ multiplex PCR; TCRdb stores in-frame clones only, minus some. The repertoire includes over 250,000 clones, 85% to 90% of them detected once, and approximately 1.8% sits in the top ten. Sequencing was carried out using PBMCs or T cells enriched from blood (not recorded which). The receptor source for this set is a woman aged 55-70 years who had recovered from COVID-19.

This chain links TRBV28 with TRBJ1-5; 8 bases map to TRBD1. J lost 6 bases, V lost 6 bases, and 7 bases had no gene match. The CDR3 totals 14 residues. CDR1 is MDHEN, CDR2 SYDVKM, per germline. The CDR3 region is CASSPTGEGQPQHF. Here the CDR3 DNA reads TGTGCCAGCAGCCCGACAGGGGAGGGTCAGCCCCAGCATTTT.

In its sample, this clone was seen a few times. The chain combines TRBV28 with TRBJ2-1; TRBD2 agrees at 8 bases. The CDR3 covers 16 residues. Per the germline V gene, CDR1 is MDHEN and CDR2 is SYDVKM. The V and J ends lost 2 bases and 0 bases, in that order; junction bases with no gene match: 3. The CDR3 loop reads CASSLSGSYSYNEQFF. The CDR3 coding sequence is TGTGCCAGCAGTTTAAGCGGGAGCTACTCCTACAATGAGCAGTTCTTC.

V gene TRBV9 combines with J gene TRBJ2-6; D gene uncertain. V lost 4 bases and J 0 bases, leaving 8 bases between the germline ends. The CDR3 consists of 15 residues. Looked up from germline, CDR1 is SGDLS and CDR2 is YYNGEE. The CDR3: CASSPYNSGANVLTF. The DNA for the CDR3 is TGTGCCAGCAGCCCATACAACTCTGGGGCCAACGTCCTGACTTTC.